The present T cell receptor (beta chain) was sequenced within a study of cytomegalovirus exposure and HLA in healthy donors. Regarding the study as a whole: Some TCR beta chains (roughly 160 of them) were listed as cytomegalovirus-associated.

Researchers ran the PCR with 60 Vbeta and 13 Jbeta primers. Here immunoSEQ multiplex PCR was the method, and the copy in TCRdb shows in-frame clones only, minus some. Among some 160,000 clones listed, over 60% were seen once. Trimming left V 10 bases short and J 7 bases short, with 25 bases between. CDR1 is SNHLY, CDR2 FYNNEI, per germline. This CDR3 spans 15 amino acids. To note about this clone: Its antigen is currently unknown.

The chain uses TRBV2 and TRBJ1-1; D unclear. Material: PBMCs. This clonotype was sampled from a woman in her 30s in good health and CMV-seronegative. CDR3 DNA sequence: TGTGCCATCTCAAGGAAAGGCGGCAATACGGTTGAAGCTTTCTTT. Translated: CAISRKGGNTVEAFF.